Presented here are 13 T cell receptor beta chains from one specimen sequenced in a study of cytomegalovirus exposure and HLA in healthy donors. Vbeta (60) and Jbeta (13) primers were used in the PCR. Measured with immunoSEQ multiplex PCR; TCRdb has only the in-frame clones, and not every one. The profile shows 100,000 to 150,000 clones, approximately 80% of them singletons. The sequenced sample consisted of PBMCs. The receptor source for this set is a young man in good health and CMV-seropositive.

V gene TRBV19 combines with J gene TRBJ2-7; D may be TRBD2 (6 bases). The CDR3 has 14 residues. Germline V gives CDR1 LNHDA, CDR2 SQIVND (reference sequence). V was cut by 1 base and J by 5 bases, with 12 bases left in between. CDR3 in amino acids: CASSIGRGAHEQYF. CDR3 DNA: TGTGCCAGTAGTATAGGGCGGGGCGCCCACGAGCAGTACTTC.

CDR3 DNA: TGTGCCAGCAGCCCGGGACAGGGCACAGATACGCAGTATTTT. Protein product: CASSPGQGTDTQYF. V and J are TRBV5-4 and TRBJ2-3, with 8 bases matching TRBD1. The CDR3 runs 14 residues. CDR1 SGHNT and CDR2 YYREEE come from the germline V gene (reference sequence). Trimming at V came to 4 bases and at J to 1 base, leaving 2 bases not matched to a gene.

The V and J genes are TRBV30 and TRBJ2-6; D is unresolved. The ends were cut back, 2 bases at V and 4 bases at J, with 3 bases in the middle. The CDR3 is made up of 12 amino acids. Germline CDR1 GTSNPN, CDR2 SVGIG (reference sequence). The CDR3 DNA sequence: TGTGCCTGGAGTTCAGGGGCCAACGTCCTGACTTTC. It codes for CAWSSGANVLTF.

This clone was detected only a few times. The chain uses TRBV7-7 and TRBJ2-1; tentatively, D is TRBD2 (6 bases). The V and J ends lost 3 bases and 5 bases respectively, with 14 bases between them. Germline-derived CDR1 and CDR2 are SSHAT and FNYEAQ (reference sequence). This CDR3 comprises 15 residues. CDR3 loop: CASSLSTGGDNEQFF. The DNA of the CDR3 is TGTGCCAGCAGCTTGTCGACCGGGGGTGACAATGAGCAGTTCTTC.

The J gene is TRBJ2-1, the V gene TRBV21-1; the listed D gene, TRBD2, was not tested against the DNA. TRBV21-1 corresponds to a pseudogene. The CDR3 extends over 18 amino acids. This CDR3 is CAASQLVPPLAGFVEQFF. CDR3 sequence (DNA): TGTGCCGCCTCCCAGCTAGTCCCCCCTCTAGCGGGATTCGTTGAGCAGTTCTTC.

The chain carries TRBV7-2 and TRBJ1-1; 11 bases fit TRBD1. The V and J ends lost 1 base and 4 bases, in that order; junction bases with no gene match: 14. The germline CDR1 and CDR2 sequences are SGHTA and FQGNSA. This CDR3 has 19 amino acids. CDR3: CASSLERFGQGALGTEAFF. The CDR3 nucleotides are TGTGCCAGCAGCTTAGAAAGGTTCGGACAGGGGGCCCTGGGCACTGAAGCTTTCTTT. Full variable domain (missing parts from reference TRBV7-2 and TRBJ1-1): GAGVSQSPSNKVTEKGKDVELRCDPISGHTALYWYRQSLGQGLEFLIYFQGNSAPDKSGLPSDRFSAERTGGSVSTLTIQRTQQEDSAVYLCASSLERFGQGALGTEAFFGQGTRLTVV.

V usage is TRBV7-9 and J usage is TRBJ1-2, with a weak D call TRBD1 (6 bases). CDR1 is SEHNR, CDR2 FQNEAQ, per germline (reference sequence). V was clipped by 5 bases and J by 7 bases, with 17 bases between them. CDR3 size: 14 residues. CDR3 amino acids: CASSPGRGLGGYTF. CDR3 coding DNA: TGTGCCAGCAGCCCCGGGAGGGGGTTAGGTGGCTACACCTTC.

The CDR3 spells CASRHNPTAGESSYNEQFF. CDR3 DNA: TGTGCCAGCAGACATAACCCTACAGCGGGGGAGAGCTCCTACAATGAGCAGTTCTTC. The rearrangement uses TRBV7-2 and TRBJ2-1; 8 bases are a match to TRBD2. Germline lookup yields CDR1 SGHTA and CDR2 FQGNSA. V gave up 6 bases and J gave up 0 bases; unmatched junction bases: 16. This CDR3 is built from 19 residues.

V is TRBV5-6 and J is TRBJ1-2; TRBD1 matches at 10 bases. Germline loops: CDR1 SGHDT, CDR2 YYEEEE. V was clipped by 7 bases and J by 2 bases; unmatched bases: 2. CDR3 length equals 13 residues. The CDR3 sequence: CASLTGGNYGYTF. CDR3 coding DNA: TGTGCCAGCTTGACAGGGGGCAACTATGGCTACACCTTC.

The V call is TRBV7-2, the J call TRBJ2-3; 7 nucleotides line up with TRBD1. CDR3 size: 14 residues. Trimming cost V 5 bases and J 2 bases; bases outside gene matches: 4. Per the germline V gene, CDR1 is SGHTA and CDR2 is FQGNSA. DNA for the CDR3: TGTGCCAGCAGCCCGGGACAGCCCACAGATACGCAGTATTTT. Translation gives CASSPGQPTDTQYF.

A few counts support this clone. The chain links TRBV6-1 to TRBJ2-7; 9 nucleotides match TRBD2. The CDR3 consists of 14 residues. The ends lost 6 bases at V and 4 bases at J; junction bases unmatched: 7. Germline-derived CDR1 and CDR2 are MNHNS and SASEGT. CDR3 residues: CASSSAGGGYEQYF. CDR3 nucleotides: TGTGCCAGCAGCTCAGCGGGAGGTGGGTACGAGCAGTACTTC.

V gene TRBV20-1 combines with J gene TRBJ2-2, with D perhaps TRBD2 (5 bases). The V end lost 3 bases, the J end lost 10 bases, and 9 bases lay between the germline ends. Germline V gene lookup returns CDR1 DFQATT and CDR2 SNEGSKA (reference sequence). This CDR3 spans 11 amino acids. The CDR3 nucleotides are TGCAGTGCTAGGTGGACTTCGGAGCTGTTTTTT. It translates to CSARWTSELFF.

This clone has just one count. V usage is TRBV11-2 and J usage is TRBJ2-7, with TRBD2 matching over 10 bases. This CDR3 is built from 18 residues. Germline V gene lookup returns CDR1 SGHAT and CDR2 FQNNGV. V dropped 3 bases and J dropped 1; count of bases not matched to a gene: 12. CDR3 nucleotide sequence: TGTGCCAGCAGCTTGGATCTAGCGGGAGAGTTAGGGTCCTACGAGCAGTACTTC. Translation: CASSLDLAGELGSYEQYF.